The present entry profiles one T cell receptor beta chain with its context. The CDR3 has 14 amino acids. Germline assignment: CDR1 SEHNR and CDR2 FQNEAQ (reference sequence). V trimming: 6 bases; J trimming: 6 bases; junction bases outside the gene matches: 9. The sample comes from a study of T cell responses to AZD1222 COVID-19 vaccine. Here immunoSEQ multiplex PCR was the method, and the copy in TCRdb shows in-frame clones only, minus some. This sample yields 150,000 to 200,000 clones, of which 88% are seen a single time; around 6% belongs to the top ten. Sequenced here: peripheral blood, sampled on day 0 of AZD1222 vaccination. The chain uses TRBV7-9 and TRBJ1-1; 8 nucleotides match TRBD1. This clonotype originated in an adult in good health. This CDR3 is CASSLPTGEAEAFF. The CDR3, as DNA: TGTGCCAGCAGTCTCCCGACAGGGGAAGCTGAAGCTTTCTTT.